The 5 T cell receptor beta chains given below trace back to one sample, sequenced in a study of shared clonotypes between healthy human individuals. Naivety among CD8 cells was defined by CD45RO negativity and positive CCR7 selection, thereby excluding terminally differentiated effector memory CD45RA+ cells. Generated by immunoSEQ multiplex PCR, the TCRdb table keeps only in-frame clones and is missing some. The table has about 2.1 million clones, around 93% seen once; the top ten hold 1.7%. The specimen sequenced was naive CD8+ T cells from PBMCs. All receptors come from a man in his late teens or twenties in good health. Some clones in this sample may be carry-over from other donors' samples.

The chain links TRBV28 to TRBJ2-4, with a tentative D call TRBD2 (5 bases). V was pared by 11 bases and J by 8 bases, with 16 bases between. Germline CDR1 MDHEN, CDR2 SYDVKM. The CDR3 totals 12 residues. The CDR3 region has the DNA TGTGCCCTGGGCAAAGGGCGGGACATTCAGTACTTC. Translating gives CALGKGRDIQYF.

The chain employs TRBV10-3 and TRBJ2-1; 7 bases map to TRBD1. V lost 10 bases, J lost 10 bases, and 19 bases stayed unmatched. Germline values: CDR1 ENHRY, CDR2 SYGVKD. The CDR3 length is 15 residues. Here the CDR3 reads CATTNFRDSRREQFF. Here the CDR3 DNA reads TGTGCCACCACTAACTTCCGGGACAGCCGGCGAGAGCAGTTCTTC.

The V call is TRBV28, the J call TRBJ1-1; 8 nucleotides line up with TRBD1. The CDR3 runs to 12 residues. Germline CDR1 is MDHEN and CDR2 is SYDVKM. Unmatched junction bases numbered 8, after V lost 11 bases and J lost 6 bases. CDR3 nucleotide sequence: TGTGCCGGCCTGTCAGGGGGCTCTGAAGCTTTCTTT. Its translation is CAGLSGGSEAFF.

This clone has only one observation. Other DNA sequences from this sample encode an identical CDR3 as well. The rearrangement links TRBV28 to TRBJ2-7; D possibly corresponds to TRBD1 (5 bases). Germline V lookup: CDR1 MDHEN, CDR2 SYDVKM. This CDR3 has 13 amino acids. Trimming took off 5 bases at V and 3 bases at J, with 11 bases between the two ends. CDR3 DNA: TGTGCCAGCAGTCCGCTCGACAGCTACGAGCAGTACTTC. This sequence encodes CASSPLDSYEQYF.

A remark on this clone: The sample carries other DNA sequences with the same CDR3. The chain joins TRBV27 to TRBJ1-1; D is unresolved. This CDR3 spans 14 amino acids. The germline CDR1 and CDR2 sequences are MNHEY and SMNVEV (reference sequence). The V end lost 5 bases, the J end lost 1 base, and 11 bases lay between the germline ends. The CDR3 region has the DNA TGTGCCAGCAGTCTTTCCTCAGGGAACACTGAAGCTTTCTTT. This sequence encodes CASSLSSGNTEAFF.